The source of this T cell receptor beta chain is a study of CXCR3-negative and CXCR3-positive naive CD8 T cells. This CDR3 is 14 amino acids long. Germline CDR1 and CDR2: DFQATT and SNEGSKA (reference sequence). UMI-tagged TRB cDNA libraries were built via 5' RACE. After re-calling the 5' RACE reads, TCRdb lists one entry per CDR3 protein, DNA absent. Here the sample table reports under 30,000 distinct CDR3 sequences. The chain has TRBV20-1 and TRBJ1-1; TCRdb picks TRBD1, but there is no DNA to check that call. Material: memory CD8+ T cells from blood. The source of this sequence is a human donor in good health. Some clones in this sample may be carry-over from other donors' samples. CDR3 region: CSARGQGGDTEAFF.